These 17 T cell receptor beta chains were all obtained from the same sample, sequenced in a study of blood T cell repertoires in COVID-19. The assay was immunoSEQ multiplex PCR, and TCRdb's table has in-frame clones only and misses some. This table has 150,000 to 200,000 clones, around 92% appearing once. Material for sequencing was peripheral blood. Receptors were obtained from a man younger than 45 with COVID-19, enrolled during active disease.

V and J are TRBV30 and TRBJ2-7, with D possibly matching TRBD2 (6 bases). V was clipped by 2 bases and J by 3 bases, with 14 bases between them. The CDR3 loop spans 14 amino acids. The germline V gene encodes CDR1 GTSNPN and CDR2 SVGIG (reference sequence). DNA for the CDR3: TGTGCCTGGAGTCTCCGGGACTCCTACTACGAGCAGTACTTC. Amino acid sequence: CAWSLRDSYYEQYF.

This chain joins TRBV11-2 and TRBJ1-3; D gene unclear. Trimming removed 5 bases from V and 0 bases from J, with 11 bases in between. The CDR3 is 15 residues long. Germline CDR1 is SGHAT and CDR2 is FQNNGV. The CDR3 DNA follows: TGTGCCAGCAGCACTTCCCCTCCCTCTGGAAACACCATATATTTT. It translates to CASSTSPPSGNTIYF.

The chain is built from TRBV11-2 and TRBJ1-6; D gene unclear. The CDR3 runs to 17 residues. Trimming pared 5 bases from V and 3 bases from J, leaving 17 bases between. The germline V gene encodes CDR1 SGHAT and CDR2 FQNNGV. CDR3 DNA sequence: TGTGCCAGCAGCCAGGCGTGGGTGGCATTCTATAATTCACCCCTCCACTTT. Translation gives CASSQAWVAFYNSPLHF. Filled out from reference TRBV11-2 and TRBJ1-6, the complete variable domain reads EAGVAQSPRYKIIEKRQSVAFWCNPISGHATLYWYQQILGQGPKLLIQFQNNGVVDDSQLPKDRFSAERLKGVDSTLKIQPAKLEDSAVYLCASSQAWVAFYNSPLHFGNGTRLTVT.

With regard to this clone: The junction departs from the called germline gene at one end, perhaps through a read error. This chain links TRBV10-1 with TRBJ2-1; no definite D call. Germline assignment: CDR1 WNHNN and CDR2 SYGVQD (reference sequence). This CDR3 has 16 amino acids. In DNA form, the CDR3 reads TGCGCCAGTAGTGAGAGCCGGGTTAACTCCTACAATGAGCAGTTCTTC. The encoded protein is CASSESRVNSYNEQFF.

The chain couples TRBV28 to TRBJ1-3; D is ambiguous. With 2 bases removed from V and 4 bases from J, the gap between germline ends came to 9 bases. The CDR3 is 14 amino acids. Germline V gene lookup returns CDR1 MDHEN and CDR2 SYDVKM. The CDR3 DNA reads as TGTGCCAGCAGTTTAGGAGGGTACGGAAACACCATATATTTT. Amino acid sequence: CASSLGGYGNTIYF.

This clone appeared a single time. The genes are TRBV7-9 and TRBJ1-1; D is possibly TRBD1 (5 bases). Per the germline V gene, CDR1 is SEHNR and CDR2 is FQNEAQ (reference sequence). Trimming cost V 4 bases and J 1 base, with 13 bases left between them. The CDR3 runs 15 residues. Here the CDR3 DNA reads TGTGCCAGCAGCTCGAACAGGAGGGGGAACACTGAAGCTTTCTTT. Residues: CASSSNRRGNTEAFF.

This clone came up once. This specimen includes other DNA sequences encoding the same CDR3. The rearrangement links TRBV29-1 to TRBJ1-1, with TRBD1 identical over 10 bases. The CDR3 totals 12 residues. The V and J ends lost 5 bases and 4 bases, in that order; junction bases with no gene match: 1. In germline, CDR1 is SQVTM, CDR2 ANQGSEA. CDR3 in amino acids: CSVWTGGTEAFF. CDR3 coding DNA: TGCAGCGTTTGGACAGGGGGCACTGAAGCTTTCTTT.

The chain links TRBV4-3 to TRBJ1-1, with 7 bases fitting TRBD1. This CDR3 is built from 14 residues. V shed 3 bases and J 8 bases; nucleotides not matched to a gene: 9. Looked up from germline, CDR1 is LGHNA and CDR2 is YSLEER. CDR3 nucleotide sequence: TGCGCCAGCAGCCAGAACGTTGACAGGGACGAAGCTTTCTTT. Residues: CASSQNVDRDEAFF.

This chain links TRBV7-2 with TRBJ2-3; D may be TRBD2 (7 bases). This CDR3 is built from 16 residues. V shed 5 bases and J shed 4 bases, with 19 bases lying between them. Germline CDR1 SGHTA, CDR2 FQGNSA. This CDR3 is CASSPRGGVPADTQYF. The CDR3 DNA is TGTGCCAGCAGCCCCCGAGGGGGGGTTCCGGCAGATACGCAGTATTTT. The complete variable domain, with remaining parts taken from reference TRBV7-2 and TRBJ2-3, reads GAGVSQSPSNKVTEKGKDVELRCDPISGHTALYWYRQSLGQGLEFLIYFQGNSAPDKSGLPSDRFSAERTGGSVSTLTIQRTQQEDSAVYLCASSPRGGVPADTQYFGPGTRLTVL.

CDR3 sequence (DNA): TGTGCCAGCAGTCCCCTGGGGCTAGCGGGAGGCCTCACAGATACGCAGTATTTT. This sequence encodes CASSPLGLAGGLTDTQYF. The chain links TRBV28 to TRBJ2-3, with 11 bases that match TRBD2. CDR3 length equals 18 residues. The germline gives CDR1 MDHEN, CDR2 SYDVKM. V lost 5 bases, J lost 2 bases, and 12 bases stayed unmatched. Full variable domain (rest looked up from reference TRBV28 and TRBJ2-3): DVKVTQSSRYLVKRTGEKVFLECVQDMDHENMFWYRQDPGLGLRLIYFSYDVKMKEKGDIPEGYSVSREKKERFSLILESASTNQTSMYLCASSPLGLAGGLTDTQYFGPGTRLTVL.

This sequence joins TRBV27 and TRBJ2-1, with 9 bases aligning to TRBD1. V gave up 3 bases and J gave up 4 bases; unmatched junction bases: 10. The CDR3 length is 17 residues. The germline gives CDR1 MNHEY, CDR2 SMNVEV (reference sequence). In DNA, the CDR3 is TGTGCCAGCAGTTTCTTCTTAGGACAGGGGCAGTACAATGAGCAGTTCTTC. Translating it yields CASSFFLGQGQYNEQFF.

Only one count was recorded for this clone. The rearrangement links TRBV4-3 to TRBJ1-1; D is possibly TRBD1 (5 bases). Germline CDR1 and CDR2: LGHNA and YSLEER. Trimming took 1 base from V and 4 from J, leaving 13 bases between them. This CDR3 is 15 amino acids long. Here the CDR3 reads CASSQGKGWATEAFF. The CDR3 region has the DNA TGCGCCAGCAGCCAAGGGAAGGGGTGGGCCACTGAAGCTTTCTTT.

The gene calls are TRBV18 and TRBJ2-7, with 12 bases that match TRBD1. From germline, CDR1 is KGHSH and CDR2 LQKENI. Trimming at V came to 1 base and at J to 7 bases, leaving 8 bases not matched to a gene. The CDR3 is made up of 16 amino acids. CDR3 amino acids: CASSPRTGQGAEEQYF. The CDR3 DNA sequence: TGTGCCAGCTCACCACGAACGGGACAGGGGGCGGAGGAGCAGTACTTC.

CDR3 loop: CASSQDRGQNWYGYTF. The CDR3, as DNA: TGTGCCAGCAGTCAGGACAGGGGGCAAAATTGGTATGGCTACACCTTC. The chain joins TRBV28 to TRBJ1-2; the match to TRBD1 covers 11 bases. This CDR3 is built from 16 residues. Losses at the gene ends were 5 bases for V and 5 bases for J; bases not matched to a gene: 10. CDR1 is MDHEN and CDR2 is SYDVKM in the germline V gene.

The DNA of the CDR3 is TGTGCCAGCAGCCAACGATCAGGTTTGGAGCAGTACTTC. Protein product: CASSQRSGLEQYF. The chain carries TRBV3-1 (or the pseudogene TRBV3-2) and TRBJ2-7, with unresolved D. Germline-derived CDR1 and CDR2 are LGHDT and YNNKEL (reference sequence). With 2 bases removed from V and 7 bases from J, the gap between germline ends came to 12 bases. There are 13 residues in the CDR3.

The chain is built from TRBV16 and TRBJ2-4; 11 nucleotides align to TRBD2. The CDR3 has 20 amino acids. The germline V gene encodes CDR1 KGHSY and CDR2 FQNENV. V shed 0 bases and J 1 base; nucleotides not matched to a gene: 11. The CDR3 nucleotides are TGTGCCAGCAGCCAATCGAAATTAGCGGGGGGGCCCATGGCCAAAAACATTCAGTACTTC. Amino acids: CASSQSKLAGGPMAKNIQYF.

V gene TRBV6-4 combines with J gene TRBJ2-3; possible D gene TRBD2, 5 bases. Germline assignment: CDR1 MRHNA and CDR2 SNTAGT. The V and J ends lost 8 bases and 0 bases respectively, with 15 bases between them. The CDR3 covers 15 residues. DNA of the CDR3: TGTGCCAGCGGTAAAGGAGGCTTCAGCACAGATACGCAGTATTTT. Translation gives CASGKGGFSTDTQYF.